This passage covers 24 T cell receptor beta chains from one sample sequenced in a study of T cells in Graves' hyperthyroidism and ophthalmopathy. From RNA transcripts, TCR beta CDR3 regions were amplified. RT-PCR in the first round (using the HTBI primer set) targeted the TCR CDR3. TCRdb analysed the multiplex PCR reads with MiXCR anew, one entry per CDR3 protein. The table includes 400,000 or so distinct CDR3 sequences, about 14% detected once. Specimen: blood. The source of these receptors is a woman aged 30 to 39 with Graves' ophthalmopathy.

The table lists this clonotype with a few counts. CDR3 nucleotide sequence: TGTGCCAGCAGTGCAGGTCCTAACTATGGCTACACCTTC. Protein sequence: CASSAGPNYGYTF. This chain joins TRBV12-3 or TRBV12-4 and TRBJ1-2; D ambiguous. Trimming removed 5 bases at V and 0 bases at J, with 7 bases between. This CDR3 has 13 amino acids.

This clonotype was recorded at least ten times. The rearrangement uses TRBV3-1 and TRBJ2-7; D is possibly TRBD1 or TRBD2 (5 bases each). V dropped 6 bases and J dropped 5 bases, with 14 bases sitting between them. The germline CDR1 and CDR2 sequences are LGHDT and YNNKEL (reference sequence). CDR3 length: 13 residues. The CDR3 spells CASSLREKDEQYF. CDR3 sequence (DNA): TGTGCCAGCAGTCTCAGGGAGAAGGACGAGCAGTACTTC.

This clonotype occurred many times. The V and J genes are TRBV29-1 and TRBJ1-1, with D unclear. The CDR3 loop spans 12 amino acids. Deletions cut 7 bases from V and 1 base from J, with 10 bases between. Germline CDR1 reads SQVTM; CDR2 reads ANQGSEA. CDR3 nucleotide sequence: TGCAGCGCCGCGGCGGGGAACACTGAAGCTTTCTTT. Its protein product is CSAAAGNTEAFF.

This clonotype was counted ten times or more. V is TRBV30 and J is TRBJ2-3; D not certain. The V end lost 4 bases, the J end lost 4 bases, and 9 bases lay between the germline ends. Germline-derived CDR1 and CDR2 are GTSNPN and SVGIG (reference sequence). The CDR3 consists of 12 residues. The CDR3 region has the DNA TGTGCCTGGACTGGATCCCCAGATACGCAGTATTTT. This encodes CAWTGSPDTQYF. Looking up the rest from reference TRBV30 and TRBJ2-3 gives the full variable domain: SQTIHQWPATLVQPVGSPLSLECTVEGTSNPNLYWYRQAAGRGLQLLFYSVGIGQISSEVPQNLSASRPQDRQFILSSKKLLLSDSGFYLCAWTGSPDTQYFGPGTRLTVL.

This clonotype turned up a few times. The chain is built from TRBV5-1 and TRBJ1-6, with D possibly TRBD1 on 5 matching bases. This CDR3 spans 14 amino acids. Germline assignment: CDR1 SGHRS and CDR2 YFSETQ. Trimming cost V 5 bases and J 5 bases, with 11 bases left between them. The CDR3 DNA reads TGCGCCAGCAGGCCGGACACCAATAATTCACCCCTCCACTTT. It yields the protein CASRPDTNNSPLHF. Supplemented by reference TRBV5-1 and TRBJ1-6, the full variable domain reads KAGVTQTPRYLIKTRGQQVTLSCSPISGHRSVSWYQQTPGQGLQFLFEYFSETQRNKGNFPGRFSGRQFSNSRSEMNVSTLELGDSALYLCASRPDTNNSPLHFGNGTRLTVT.

This clonotype was counted many times. The CDR3 region has the DNA TGTGCCAGCAGTTACTCGCCAGGAGATAAAGAGACCCAGTACTTC. This sequence encodes CASSYSPGDKETQYF. This chain connects TRBV6-5 to TRBJ2-5, with D hard to call. Germline V lookup: CDR1 MNHEY, CDR2 SVGAGI. The CDR3 length is 15 residues. Trimming took 0 bases from V and 3 from J, leaving 11 bases between them.

The table lists this clonotype with a few counts. V gene TRBV19 combines with J gene TRBJ2-2; D tentatively fits TRBD1 or TRBD2 (5 bases each). In germline, CDR1 is LNHDA, CDR2 SQIVND (reference sequence). Between the trimmed V and J ends, which lost 4 bases and 6 bases, there was a span of 12 bases. CDR3 size: 14 residues. The CDR3 DNA sequence: TGTGCCAGTAGTAGGGGGAGAGGGGCCGGGGAGCTGTTTTTT. This translates into CASSRGRGAGELFF. The whole variable domain, filled in from reference TRBV19 and TRBJ2-2, reads DGGITQSPKYLFRKEGQNVTLSCEQNLNHDAMYWYRQDPGQGLRLIYYSQIVNDFQKGDIAEGYSVSREKKESFPLTVTSAQKNPTAFYLCASSRGRGAGELFFGEGSRLTVL.

This clonotype was counted many times. CDR3 bases: TGTGCCAGCAGCTTCCGGGGACAGGTACAAGAGACCCAGTACTTC. Protein: CASSFRGQVQETQYF. The chain combines TRBV7-9 with TRBJ2-5, with 8 bases aligning to TRBD1. Germline CDR1 SEHNR, CDR2 FQNEAQ (reference sequence). V gave up 3 bases and J gave up 2 bases; unmatched junction bases: 5. This CDR3 spans 15 amino acids. The full variable domain, with the rest looked up from reference TRBV7-9 and TRBJ2-5, is DTGVSQNPRHKITKRGQNVTFRCDPISEHNRLYWYRQTLGQGPEFLTYFQNEAQLEKSRLLSDRFSAERPKGSFSTLEIQRTEQGDSAMYLCASSFRGQVQETQYFGPGTRLLVL.

There are a few counts of this clonotype. This chain joins TRBV5-6 and TRBJ1-1, with D possibly TRBD1 on 5 matching bases. This CDR3 has 15 amino acids. V shed 2 bases and J shed 1 base, with 12 bases lying between them. Germline lookup yields CDR1 SGHDT and CDR2 YYEEEE. The CDR3 DNA reads as TGTGCCAGCAGCTTTCAGGGCCCCAGGAACACTGAAGCTTTCTTT. Residues: CASSFQGPRNTEAFF.

There are many counts of this clonotype. This chain connects TRBV20-1 to TRBJ1-2; 7 bases line up with TRBD1. The CDR3 extends over 14 amino acids. Trimming cost V 5 bases and J 5 bases; bases outside gene matches: 11. CDR1 is DFQATT and CDR2 is SNEGSKA in the germline V gene (reference sequence). This CDR3 is CSASLRDSVYGYTF. The DNA for the CDR3 is TGCAGTGCTTCCCTCCGGGACAGCGTATATGGCTACACCTTC.

This clonotype was counted many times. CDR3 coding DNA: TGTGCCAGCAGGGCGACAGGGTACAATGAGCAGTTCTTC. Translated, it gives CASRATGYNEQFF. This rearrangement joins TRBV2 to TRBJ2-1, with TRBD1 identical over 7 bases. This CDR3 region has 13 residues. Germline CDR1 and CDR2: SNHLY and FYNNEI. Trimming at V came to 6 bases and at J to 4 bases, leaving 3 bases not matched to a gene.

The table lists this clonotype with many counts. The chain combines TRBV27 with TRBJ1-1; the D is unclear. Germline CDR1 reads MNHEY; CDR2 reads SMNVEV (reference sequence). The V end lost 8 bases, the J end lost 5 bases, and 21 bases lay between the germline ends. CDR3 length: 15 residues. CDR3 amino acids: CASGFDIWRGTEAFF. CDR3 DNA sequence: TGTGCCAGCGGGTTCGATATTTGGAGAGGAACTGAAGCTTTCTTT.

J is TRBJ2-2 and V is TRBV11-1; a weak D match, TRBD1 (6 bases). CDR3 size: 15 residues. Germline loops: CDR1 SGHAT, CDR2 FQDESV (reference sequence). V was clipped by 5 bases and J by 1 base, with 11 bases between them. CDR3 DNA: TGTGCCAGCAGCCCCTCACAGGGGAACACCGGGGAGCTGTTTTTT. Translated, it gives CASSPSQGNTGELFF.

This clonotype was seen at least ten times. Written as DNA, the CDR3 is TGTGCCAGCAGCCAAGATCAGGGACGGGATGCAACTAATGAAAAACTGTTTTTT. Its protein product is CASSQDQGRDATNEKLFF. The chain recombines TRBV3-1 with TRBJ1-4; the D gene is possibly TRBD1 (5 bases). The CDR3 has 18 residues. Trimming took off 0 bases at V and 0 bases at J, with 14 bases between the two ends. Germline V gene data show CDR1 as LGHDT and CDR2 as YNNKEL (reference sequence).

This clonotype was recorded at least ten times. The chain is built from TRBV13 and TRBJ2-7; D may correspond to TRBD1 or TRBD2 (6 bases each). The CDR3 has 15 residues. From germline, CDR1 is PRHDT and CDR2 FYEKMQ (reference sequence). Trimming removed 1 base at V and 0 bases at J, with 10 bases between. For the CDR3, the DNA is TGTGCCAGCAGCTTAGAAGGGGGGCCCTCCTACGAGCAGTACTTC. Translation gives CASSLEGGPSYEQYF.

This clonotype was recorded many times. V gene TRBV19 combines with J gene TRBJ1-1, with D unresolved. There are 13 residues in the CDR3. The V gene's germline CDR1 is LNHDA and CDR2 SQIVND (reference sequence). V lost 1 base, J lost 8 bases, and 11 bases lay in between. CDR3 in DNA: TGTGCCAGTAGTATAGCTCGGGCAAGCGAAGCTTTCTTT. This gives the protein CASSIARASEAFF.

A note on this clonotype: A much larger clone sits a single nucleotide away, making a read error possible. The chain employs TRBV18 and TRBJ1-2; the D is unclear. Germline V gene sequence: CDR1 KGHSH, CDR2 LQKENI. CDR3 length: 14 residues. The ends were cut back, 5 bases at V and 2 bases at J, with 12 bases in the middle. The chain's CDR3 is CASSSLPENYGYTF. CDR3 bases: TGTGCCAGCTCATCACTTCCGGAGAACTATGGCTACACCTTC.

The V gene is TRBV7-8, the J gene TRBJ2-1; tentatively, D is TRBD1 (6 bases). This CDR3 comprises 12 residues. V lost 1 base, J lost 12 bases, and 10 bases lay in between. The germline V gene has CDR1 SGHVS and CDR2 FQNEAQ. CDR3 residues: CASSLEPGVQFF. Here the CDR3 DNA reads TGTGCCAGCAGCTTAGAGCCAGGGGTGCAGTTCTTC. The full variable domain, its missing parts supplied by reference TRBV7-8 and TRBJ2-1, is GAGVSQSPRYKVAKRGQDVALRCDPISGHVSLFWYQQALGQGPEFLTYFQNEAQLDKSGLPSDRFFAERPEGSVSTLKIQRTQQEDSAVYLCASSLEPGVQFFGPGTRLTVL.

This clonotype was detected many times. The CDR3 region has the DNA TGTGCCAGCTCACCATTCGGACAGGGGGAGAATCAGCCCCAGCATTTT. This gives the protein CASSPFGQGENQPQHF. This sequence joins TRBV18 and TRBJ1-5, with 10 bases matching TRBD1. The V segment lost 2 bases and the J segment 4 bases; nucleotides outside the gene matches: 5. Germline assignment: CDR1 KGHSH and CDR2 LQKENI. CDR3 length: 16 residues.

This clonotype came up many times. The chain has TRBV5-5 and TRBJ2-3, with D perhaps TRBD1 (6 bases). V lost 5 bases to trimming and J lost 0 bases, with 16 bases between them. The CDR3 covers 16 residues. CDR1 SGHKS and CDR2 YYEKEE come from the germline V gene (reference sequence). CDR3 coding DNA: TGTGCCAGCAGTATCAAATGGACAGCGAGCACAGATACGCAGTATTTT. Translated, it gives CASSIKWTASTDTQYF.

This sequence joins TRBV7-3 and TRBJ2-7; TRBD1 matches at 7 bases. Per germline, CDR1 SGHTA and CDR2 FQGTGA. V shed 5 bases, J shed 4 bases, and the junction held 5 bases outside the gene matches. CDR3 length equals 13 residues. For the CDR3, the DNA is TGTGCCAGCAGCCTAGAACAGGGGTACGAGCAGTACTTC. Protein: CASSLEQGYEQYF.

This clonotype was counted ten times or more. The CDR3 loop is CSASPSSGGHNEQFF. For the CDR3, the DNA is TGCAGTGCTAGCCCATCTAGCGGGGGGCACAATGAGCAGTTCTTC. This sequence joins TRBV20-1 and TRBJ2-1; 11 positions match TRBD2. V shed 3 bases, J shed 5 bases, and the junction held 6 bases outside the gene matches. The CDR3 has 15 amino acids. Per the germline V gene, CDR1 is DFQATT and CDR2 is SNEGSKA (reference sequence).

This clonotype appeared many times. In DNA, the CDR3 is TGTGCCAGCAGTGAAGTCCCGTGGGACAATGAGCAGTTCTTC. This encodes CASSEVPWDNEQFF. The chain joins TRBV2 to TRBJ2-1; no firm D call. V lost 1 base, J lost 5 bases, and 9 bases lay in between. The CDR3 has 14 amino acids. Germline loops: CDR1 SNHLY, CDR2 FYNNEI.

This clonotype has only a few counts. Possible read error: a much larger clone is one base away. The gene calls are TRBV5-1 and TRBJ2-1; the D gene could be TRBD1 or TRBD2 (5 bases each). The CDR3 covers 14 residues. Germline V gene lookup returns CDR1 SGHRS and CDR2 YFSETQ. DNA for the CDR3: TGCGTCAGCAGCTTGAGGGACGGCGCCAATGAGCAGTTCTTC. Translation gives CVSSLRDGANEQFF.